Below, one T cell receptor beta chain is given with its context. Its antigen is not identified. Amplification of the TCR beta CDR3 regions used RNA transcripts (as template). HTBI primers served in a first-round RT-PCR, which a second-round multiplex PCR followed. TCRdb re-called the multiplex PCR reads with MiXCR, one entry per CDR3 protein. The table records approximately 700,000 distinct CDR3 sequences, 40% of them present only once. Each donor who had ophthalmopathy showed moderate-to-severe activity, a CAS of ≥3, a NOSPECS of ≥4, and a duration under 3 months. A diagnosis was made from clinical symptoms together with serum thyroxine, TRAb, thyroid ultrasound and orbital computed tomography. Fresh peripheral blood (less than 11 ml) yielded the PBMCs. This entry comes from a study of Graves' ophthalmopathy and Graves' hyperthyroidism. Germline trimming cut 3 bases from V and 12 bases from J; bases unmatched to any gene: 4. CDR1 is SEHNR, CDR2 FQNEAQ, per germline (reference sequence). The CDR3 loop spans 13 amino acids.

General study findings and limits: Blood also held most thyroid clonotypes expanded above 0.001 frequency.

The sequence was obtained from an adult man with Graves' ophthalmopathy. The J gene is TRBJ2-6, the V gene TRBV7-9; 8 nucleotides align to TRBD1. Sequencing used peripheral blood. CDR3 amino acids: CASSLDGQGVLTF. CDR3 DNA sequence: TGTGCCAGCAGCTTGGACGGACAGGGCGTCCTGACTTTC.